This T cell receptor beta chain comes out of a study of blood T cell repertoires in COVID-19. The data were produced by immunoSEQ multiplex PCR, yet TCRdb's version contains in-frame clones alone and is incomplete. In the table there are about 230,000 clones, about nine tenths of which are singletons. Germline V gene lookup returns CDR1 SGHTA and CDR2 FQGNSA. V gave up 1 base and J gave up 9 bases, with 12 bases separating them. The CDR3 loop spans 14 amino acids. V usage is TRBV7-2 and J usage is TRBJ1-4, with D possibly being TRBD1 (5 bases). The source of this sequence is a man between 50 and 59 years old with COVID-19, enrolled during active disease. The source material was peripheral blood. Written as DNA, the CDR3 is TGTGCCAGCAGCTTAGGGGACGGAGGGAAAAAACTGTTTTTT. Translated, it gives CASSLGDGGKKLFF.